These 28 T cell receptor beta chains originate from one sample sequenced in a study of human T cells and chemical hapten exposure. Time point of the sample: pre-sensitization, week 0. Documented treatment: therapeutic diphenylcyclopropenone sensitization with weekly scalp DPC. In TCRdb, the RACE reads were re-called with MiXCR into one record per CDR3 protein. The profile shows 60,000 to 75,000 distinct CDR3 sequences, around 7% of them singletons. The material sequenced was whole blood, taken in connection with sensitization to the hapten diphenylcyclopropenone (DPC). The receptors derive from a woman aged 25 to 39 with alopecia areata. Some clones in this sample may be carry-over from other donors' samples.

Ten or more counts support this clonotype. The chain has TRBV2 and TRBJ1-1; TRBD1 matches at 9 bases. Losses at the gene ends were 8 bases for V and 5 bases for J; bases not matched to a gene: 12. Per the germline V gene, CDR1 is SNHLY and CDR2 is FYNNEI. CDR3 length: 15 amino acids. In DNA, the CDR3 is TGTGCCAGCCCGATCTTTGGGACAGGGATAACTGAAGCTTTCTTT. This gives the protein CASPIFGTGITEAFF.

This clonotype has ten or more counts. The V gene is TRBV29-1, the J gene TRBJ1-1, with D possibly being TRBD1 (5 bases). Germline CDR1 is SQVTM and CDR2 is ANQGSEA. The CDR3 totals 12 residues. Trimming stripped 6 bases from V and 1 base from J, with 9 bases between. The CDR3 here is CSVDSKNTEAFF. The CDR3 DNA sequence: TGCAGCGTCGACAGCAAGAACACTGAAGCTTTCTTT.

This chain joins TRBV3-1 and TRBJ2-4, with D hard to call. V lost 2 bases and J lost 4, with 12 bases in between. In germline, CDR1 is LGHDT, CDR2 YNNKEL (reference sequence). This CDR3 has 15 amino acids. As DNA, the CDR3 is TGTGCCAGCAGCCAATATGGTCAGCCTAAAAACATTCAGTACTTC. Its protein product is CASSQYGQPKNIQYF.

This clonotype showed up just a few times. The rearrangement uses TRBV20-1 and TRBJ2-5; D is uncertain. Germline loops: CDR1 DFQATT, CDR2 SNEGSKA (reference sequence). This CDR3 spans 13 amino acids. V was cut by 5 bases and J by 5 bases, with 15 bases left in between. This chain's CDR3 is CSAYLVSMETQYF. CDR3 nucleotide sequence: TGCAGTGCTTATCTAGTTTCGATGGAGACCCAGTACTTC.

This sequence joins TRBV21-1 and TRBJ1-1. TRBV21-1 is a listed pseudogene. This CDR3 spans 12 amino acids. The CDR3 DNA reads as TGTGCCAGCCTAGACCCGGGGGATAGAGCTTTCTTT. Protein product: CASLDPGDRAFF.

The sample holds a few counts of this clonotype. This CDR3 reads CAFGTDGTDTQYF. For the CDR3, the DNA is TGTGCCTTCGGGACAGACGGCACAGATACGCAGTATTTT. The chain joins TRBV30 to TRBJ2-3, with 7 bases lining up with TRBD1. From germline, CDR1 is GTSNPN and CDR2 SVGIG (reference sequence). This CDR3 is built from 13 residues. J was trimmed by 1 base and V by 7 bases; bases with no gene match: 5.

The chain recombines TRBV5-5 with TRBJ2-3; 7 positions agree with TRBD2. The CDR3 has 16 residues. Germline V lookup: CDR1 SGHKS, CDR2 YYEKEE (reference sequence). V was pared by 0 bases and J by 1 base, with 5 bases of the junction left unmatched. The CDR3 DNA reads TGTGCCAGCAGCTTGGGATCGAGCGGGGGCACAGATACGCAGTATTTT. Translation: CASSLGSSGGTDTQYF.

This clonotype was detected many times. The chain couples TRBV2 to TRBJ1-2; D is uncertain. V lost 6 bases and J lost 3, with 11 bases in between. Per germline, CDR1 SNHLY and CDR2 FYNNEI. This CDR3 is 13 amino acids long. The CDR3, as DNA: TGTGCCAGCAGGAGCCAGCCGCACTATGGCTACACCTTC. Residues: CASRSQPHYGYTF.

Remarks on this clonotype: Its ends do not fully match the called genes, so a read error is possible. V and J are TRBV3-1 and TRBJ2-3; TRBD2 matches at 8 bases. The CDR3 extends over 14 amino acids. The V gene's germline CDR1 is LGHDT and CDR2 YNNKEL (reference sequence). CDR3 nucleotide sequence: TGTGTCAGCAGCCAAGTCGGGGGGGCCAGCGCGCAGTATTTT. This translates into CVSSQVGGASAQYF.

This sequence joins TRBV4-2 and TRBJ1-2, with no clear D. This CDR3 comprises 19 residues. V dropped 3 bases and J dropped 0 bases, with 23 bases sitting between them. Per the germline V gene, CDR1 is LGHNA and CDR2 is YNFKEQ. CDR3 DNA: TGTGCCAGCAGCCAGCCACTCGAGGCCGGACGTTCCTCTAACTATGGCTACACCTTC. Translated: CASSQPLEAGRSSNYGYTF.

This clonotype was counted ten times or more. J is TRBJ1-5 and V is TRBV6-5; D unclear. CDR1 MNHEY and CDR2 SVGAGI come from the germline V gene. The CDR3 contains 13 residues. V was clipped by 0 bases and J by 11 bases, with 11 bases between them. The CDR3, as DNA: TGTGCCAGCAGTTACTCCAAGTTGGGGACCCAGCATTTT. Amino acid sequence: CASSYSKLGTQHF.

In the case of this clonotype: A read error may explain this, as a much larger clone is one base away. The CDR3 region is CASSSGGEQGGSYEQYF. In DNA form, the CDR3 reads TGTGCCAGCAGTAGCGGTGGCGAGCAGGGGGGCTCCTACGAGCAGTACTTC. The chain joins TRBV7-2 to TRBJ2-7, with D maybe TRBD1 (7 bases). V gave up 6 bases and J gave up 0 bases, with 21 bases separating them. The CDR3 covers 17 residues. The germline V gene has CDR1 SGHTA and CDR2 FQGNSA. The full variable domain, completed using reference TRBV7-2 and TRBJ2-7, is GAGVSQSPSNKVTEKGKDVELRCDPISGHTALYWYRQSLGQGLEFLIYFQGNSAPDKSGLPSDRFSAERTGGSVSTLTIQRTQQEDSAVYLCASSSGGEQGGSYEQYFGPGTRLTVT.

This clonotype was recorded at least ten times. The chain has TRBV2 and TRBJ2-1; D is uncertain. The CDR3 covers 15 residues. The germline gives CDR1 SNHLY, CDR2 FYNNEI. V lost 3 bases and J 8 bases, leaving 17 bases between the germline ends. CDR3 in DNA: TGTGCCAGCAGTGACTTGGGCCCTTTTGTGGATGAGCAGTTCTTC. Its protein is CASSDLGPFVDEQFF.

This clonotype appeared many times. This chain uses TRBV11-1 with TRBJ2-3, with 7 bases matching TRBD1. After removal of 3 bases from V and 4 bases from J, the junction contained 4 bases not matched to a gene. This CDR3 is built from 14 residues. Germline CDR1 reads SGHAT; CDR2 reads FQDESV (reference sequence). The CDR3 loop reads CASSFDRVADTQYF. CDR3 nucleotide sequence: TGTGCCAGCAGCTTTGACAGGGTCGCAGATACGCAGTATTTT.

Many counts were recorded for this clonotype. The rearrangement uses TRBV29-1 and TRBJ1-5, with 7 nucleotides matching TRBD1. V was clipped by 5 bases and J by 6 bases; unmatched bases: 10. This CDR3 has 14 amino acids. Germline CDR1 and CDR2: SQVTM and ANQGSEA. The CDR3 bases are TGCAGCGTTCCCTCCGGACAGGCCGGTCAGCCCCAGCATTTT. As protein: CSVPSGQAGQPQHF.

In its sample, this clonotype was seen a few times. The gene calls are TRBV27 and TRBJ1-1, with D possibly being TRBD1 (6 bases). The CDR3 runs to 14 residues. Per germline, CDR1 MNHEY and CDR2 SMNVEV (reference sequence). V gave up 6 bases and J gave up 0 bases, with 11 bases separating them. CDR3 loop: CASRQTGLNTEAFF. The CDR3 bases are TGTGCCAGCAGACAGACAGGACTGAACACTGAAGCTTTCTTT.

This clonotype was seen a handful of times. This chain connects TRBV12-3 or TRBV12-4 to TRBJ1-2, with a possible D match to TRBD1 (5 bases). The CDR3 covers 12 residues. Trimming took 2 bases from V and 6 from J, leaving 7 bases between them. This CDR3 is CASSLQGNGYTF. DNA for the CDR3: TGTGCCAGCAGTTTACAGGGAAATGGCTACACCTTC.

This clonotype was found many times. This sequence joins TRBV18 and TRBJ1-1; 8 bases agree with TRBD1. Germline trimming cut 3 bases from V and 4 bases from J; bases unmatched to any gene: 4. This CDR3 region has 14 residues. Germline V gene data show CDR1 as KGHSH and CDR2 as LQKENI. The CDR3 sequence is CASSPRGQVTEAFF. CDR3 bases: TGTGCCAGCTCACCCAGGGGGCAGGTCACTGAAGCTTTCTTT. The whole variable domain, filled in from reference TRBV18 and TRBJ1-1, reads NAGVMQNPRHLVRRRGQEARLRCSPMKGHSHVYWYRQLPEEGLKFMVYLQKENIIDESGMPKERFSAEFPKEGPSILRIQQVVRGDSAAYFCASSPRGQVTEAFFGQGTRLTVV.

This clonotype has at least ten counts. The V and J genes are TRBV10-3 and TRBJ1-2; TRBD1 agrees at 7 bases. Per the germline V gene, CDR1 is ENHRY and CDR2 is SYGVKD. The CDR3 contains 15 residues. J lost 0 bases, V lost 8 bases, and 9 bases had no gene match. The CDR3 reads CAISTPGGTNYGYTF. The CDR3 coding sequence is TGTGCCATCTCGACCCCAGGGGGGACTAACTATGGCTACACCTTC.

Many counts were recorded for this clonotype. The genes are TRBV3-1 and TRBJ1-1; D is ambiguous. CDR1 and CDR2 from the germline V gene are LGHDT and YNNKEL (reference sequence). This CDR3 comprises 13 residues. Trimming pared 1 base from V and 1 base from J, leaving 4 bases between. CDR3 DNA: TGTGCCAGCAGCCAAGTCTCGAACACTGAAGCTTTCTTT. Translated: CASSQVSNTEAFF.

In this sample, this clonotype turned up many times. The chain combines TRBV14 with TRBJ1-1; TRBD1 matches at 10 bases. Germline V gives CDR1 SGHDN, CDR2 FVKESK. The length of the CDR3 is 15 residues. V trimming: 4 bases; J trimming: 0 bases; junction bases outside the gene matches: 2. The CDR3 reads CASSLGQGLNTEAFF. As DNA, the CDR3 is TGTGCCAGCAGCCTGGGACAGGGGCTGAACACTGAAGCTTTCTTT.

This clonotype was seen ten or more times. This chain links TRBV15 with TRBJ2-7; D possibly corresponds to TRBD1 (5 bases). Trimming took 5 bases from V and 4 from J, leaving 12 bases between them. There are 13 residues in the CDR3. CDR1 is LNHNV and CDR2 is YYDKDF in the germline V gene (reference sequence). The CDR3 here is CATSSNQGYEQYF. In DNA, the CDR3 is TGTGCCACCAGCTCCAACCAGGGATACGAGCAGTACTTC.

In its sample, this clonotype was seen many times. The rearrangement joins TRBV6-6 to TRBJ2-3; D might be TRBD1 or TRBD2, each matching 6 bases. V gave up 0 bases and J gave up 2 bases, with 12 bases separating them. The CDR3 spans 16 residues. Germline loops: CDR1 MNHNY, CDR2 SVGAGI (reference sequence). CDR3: CASSYSTGAFTDTQYF. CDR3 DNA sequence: TGTGCCAGCAGTTACTCTACGGGGGCCTTCACAGATACGCAGTATTTT.

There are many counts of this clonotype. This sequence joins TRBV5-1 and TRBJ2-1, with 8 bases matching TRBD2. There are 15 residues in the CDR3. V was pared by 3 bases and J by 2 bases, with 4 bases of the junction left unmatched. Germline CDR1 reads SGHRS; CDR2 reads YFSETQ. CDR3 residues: CASSSGGGTYNEQFF. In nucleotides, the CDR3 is TGCGCCAGCAGCTCGGGGGGGGGAACCTACAATGAGCAGTTCTTC.

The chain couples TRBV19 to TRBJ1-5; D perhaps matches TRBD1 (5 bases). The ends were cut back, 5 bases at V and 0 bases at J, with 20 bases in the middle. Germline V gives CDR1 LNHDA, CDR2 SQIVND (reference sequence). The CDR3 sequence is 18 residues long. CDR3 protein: CASSQVWDSHYSNQPQHF. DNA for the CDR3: TGTGCCAGTAGTCAAGTATGGGACTCTCACTATAGCAATCAGCCCCAGCATTTT. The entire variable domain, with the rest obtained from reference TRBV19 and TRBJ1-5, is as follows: DGGITQSPKYLFRKEGQNVTLSCEQNLNHDAMYWYRQDPGQGLRLIYYSQIVNDFQKGDIAEGYSVSREKKESFPLTVTSAQKNPTAFYLCASSQVWDSHYSNQPQHFGDGTRLSIL.

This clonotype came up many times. CDR3 amino acids: CASSTFGTGGAKQYF. DNA for the CDR3: TGTGCCAGCAGTACGTTCGGGACAGGGGGCGCCAAGCAGTACTTC. This chain connects TRBV6-6 to TRBJ2-7; TRBD1 matches 12 bases. V shed 5 bases, J shed 8 bases, and the junction held 10 bases outside the gene matches. This CDR3 is 15 amino acids long. The V gene's germline CDR1 is MNHNY and CDR2 SVGAGI (reference sequence).

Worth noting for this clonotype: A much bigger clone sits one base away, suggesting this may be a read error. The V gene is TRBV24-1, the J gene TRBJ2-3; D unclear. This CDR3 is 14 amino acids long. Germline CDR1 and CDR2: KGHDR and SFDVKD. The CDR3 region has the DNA TGTACCACCAGTGAAGGGCAGAGCACAGATACGCAGTATTTT. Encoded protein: CTTSEGQSTDTQYF.

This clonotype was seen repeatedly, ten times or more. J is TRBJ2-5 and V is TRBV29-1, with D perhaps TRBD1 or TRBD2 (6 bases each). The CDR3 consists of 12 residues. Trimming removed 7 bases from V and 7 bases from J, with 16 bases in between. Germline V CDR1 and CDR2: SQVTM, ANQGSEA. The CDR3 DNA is TGCAGCGCCACCCCCTCGGGGGCGACCCAGTACTTC. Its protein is CSATPSGATQYF. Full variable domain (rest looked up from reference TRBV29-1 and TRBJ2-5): SAVISQKPSRDICQRGTSLTIQCQVDSQVTMMFWYRQQPGQSLTLIATANQGSEATYESGFVIDKFPISRPNLTFSTLTVSNMSPEDSSIYLCSATPSGATQYFGPGTRLLVL.